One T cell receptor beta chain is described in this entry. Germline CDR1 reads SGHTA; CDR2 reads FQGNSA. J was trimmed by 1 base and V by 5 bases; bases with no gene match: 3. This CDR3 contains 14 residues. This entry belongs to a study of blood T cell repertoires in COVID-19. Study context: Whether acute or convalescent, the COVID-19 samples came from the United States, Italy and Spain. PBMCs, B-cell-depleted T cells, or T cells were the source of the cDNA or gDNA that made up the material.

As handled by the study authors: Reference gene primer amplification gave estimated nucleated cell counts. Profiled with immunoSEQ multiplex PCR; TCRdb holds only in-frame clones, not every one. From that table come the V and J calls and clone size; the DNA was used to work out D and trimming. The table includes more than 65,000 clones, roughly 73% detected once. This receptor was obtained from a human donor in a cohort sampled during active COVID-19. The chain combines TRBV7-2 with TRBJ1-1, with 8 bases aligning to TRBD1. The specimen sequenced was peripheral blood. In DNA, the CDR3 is TGTGCCAGCAGCCCGACAGGGGAGAACACTGAAGCTTTCTTT. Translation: CASSPTGENTEAFF.